The clone carrying this TCR beta chain was seen a few times. What it recognizes is unknown. The data belong to a study of blood T cells in healthy people across ages. Findings and limits, study-wide: Among T cells, TCR beta diversity per million cells dropped roughly linearly as age rose. Shifts in expanded clonotypes may have been confounded by donor CMV status, which was unknown.

Total RNA extracted from each sample amounted to at least 6 micrograms. Primed by a sample-barcoded 5' primer and a J-beta primer mix, a second PCR proceeded for roughly 7 to 11 cycles. TCRdb re-analysed the 5' RACE reads in MiXCR, keeping a single row per CDR3 protein. This table holds approximately 760,000 distinct CDR3 sequences, just under 25% found once. These sequences were also reported in another study, on T cells of mothers and their children. This second report adds: There were over 9.5 million TCR beta CDR3 reads from each mother and about 3.1 million from each child.

This receptor was taken from a boy aged 5-17 years in good health. Sequencing used blood.

The CDR3 sequence: CAISLTSMRETQYF. Written as DNA, the CDR3 is TGTGCCATCAGCCTAACTAGCATGCGAGAGACCCAGTACTTC. The J gene is TRBJ2-5, the V gene TRBV10-3; TRBD2 is a possible D gene (6 bases). V gave up 6 bases and J gave up 4 bases, with 15 bases separating them. The CDR3 is 14 residues long. Looked up from germline, CDR1 is ENHRY and CDR2 is SYGVKD.